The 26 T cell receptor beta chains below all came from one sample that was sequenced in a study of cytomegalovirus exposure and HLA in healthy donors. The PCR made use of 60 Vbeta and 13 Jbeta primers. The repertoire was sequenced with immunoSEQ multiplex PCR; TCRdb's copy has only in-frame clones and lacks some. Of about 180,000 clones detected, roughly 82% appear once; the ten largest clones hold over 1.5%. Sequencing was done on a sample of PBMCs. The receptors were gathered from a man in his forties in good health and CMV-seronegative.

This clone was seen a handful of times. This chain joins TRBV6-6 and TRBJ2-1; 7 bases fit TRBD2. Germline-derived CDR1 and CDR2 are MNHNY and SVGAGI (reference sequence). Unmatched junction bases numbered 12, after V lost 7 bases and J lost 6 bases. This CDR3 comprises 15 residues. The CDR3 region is CASTPRLADRNEQFF. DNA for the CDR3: TGTGCCAGCACGCCCCGACTAGCTGATCGCAATGAGCAGTTCTTC.

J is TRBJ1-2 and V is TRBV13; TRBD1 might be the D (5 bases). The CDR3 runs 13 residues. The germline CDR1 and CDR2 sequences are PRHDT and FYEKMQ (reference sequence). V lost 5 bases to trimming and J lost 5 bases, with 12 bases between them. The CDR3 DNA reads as TGTGCCAGCAGCACGTCGGGGGTGTATGGCTACACCTTC. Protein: CASSTSGVYGYTF.

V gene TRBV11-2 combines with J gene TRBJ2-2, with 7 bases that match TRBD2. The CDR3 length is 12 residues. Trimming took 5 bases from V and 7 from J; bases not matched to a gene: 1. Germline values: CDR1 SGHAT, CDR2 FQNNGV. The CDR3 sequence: CASSPGGGELFF. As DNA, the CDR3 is TGTGCCAGCAGCCCGGGAGGCGGGGAGCTGTTTTTT.

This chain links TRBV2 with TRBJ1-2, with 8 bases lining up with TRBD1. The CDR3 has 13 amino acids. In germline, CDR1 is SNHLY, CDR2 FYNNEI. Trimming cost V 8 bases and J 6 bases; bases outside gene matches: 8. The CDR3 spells CASGITGGDGYTF. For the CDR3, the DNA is TGTGCCAGCGGGATTACAGGGGGAGATGGCTACACCTTC.

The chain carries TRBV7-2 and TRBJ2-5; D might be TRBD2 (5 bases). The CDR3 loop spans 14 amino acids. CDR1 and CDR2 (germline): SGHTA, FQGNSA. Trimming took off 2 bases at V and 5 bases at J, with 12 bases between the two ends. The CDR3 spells CASSLREGWETQYF. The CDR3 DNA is TGTGCCAGCAGCTTAAGAGAGGGTTGGGAGACCCAGTACTTC.

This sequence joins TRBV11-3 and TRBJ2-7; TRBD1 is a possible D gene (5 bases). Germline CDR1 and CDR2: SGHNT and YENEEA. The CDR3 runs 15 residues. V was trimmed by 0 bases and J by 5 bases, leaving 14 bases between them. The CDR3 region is CASSLERRRVHEQYF. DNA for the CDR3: TGTGCCAGCAGCTTAGAACGGCGCAGGGTACACGAGCAGTACTTC. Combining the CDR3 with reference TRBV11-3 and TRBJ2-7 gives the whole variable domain EAGVVQSPRYKIIEKKQPVAFWCNPISGHNTLYWYLQNLGQGPELLIRYENEEAVDDSQLPKDRFSAERLKGVDSTLKIQPAELGDSAVYLCASSLERRRVHEQYFGPGTRLTVT.

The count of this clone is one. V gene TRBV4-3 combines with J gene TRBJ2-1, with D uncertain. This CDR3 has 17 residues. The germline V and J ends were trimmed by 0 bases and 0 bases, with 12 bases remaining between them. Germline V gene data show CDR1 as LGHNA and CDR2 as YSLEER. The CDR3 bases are TGCGCCAGCAGCCAAGATGCGATTCTTAGCTCCTACAATGAGCAGTTCTTC. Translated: CASSQDAILSSYNEQFF.

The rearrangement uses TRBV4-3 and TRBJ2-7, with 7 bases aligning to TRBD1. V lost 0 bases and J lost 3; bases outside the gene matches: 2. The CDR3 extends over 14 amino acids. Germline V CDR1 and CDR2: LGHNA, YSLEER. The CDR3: CASSQDRGLYEQYF. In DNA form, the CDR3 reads TGCGCCAGCAGCCAAGATAGGGGGCTCTACGAGCAGTACTTC.

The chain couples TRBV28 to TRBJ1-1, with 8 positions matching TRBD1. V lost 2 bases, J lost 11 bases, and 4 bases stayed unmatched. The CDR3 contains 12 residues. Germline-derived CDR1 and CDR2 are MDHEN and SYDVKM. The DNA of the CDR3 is TGTGCCAGCAGTTTACTTACAGGGGGGGCTTTCTTT. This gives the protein CASSLLTGGAFF.

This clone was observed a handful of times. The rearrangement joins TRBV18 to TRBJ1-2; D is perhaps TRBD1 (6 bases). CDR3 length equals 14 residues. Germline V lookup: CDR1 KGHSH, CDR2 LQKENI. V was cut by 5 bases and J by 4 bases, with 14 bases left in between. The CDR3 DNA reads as TGTGCCAGCTCAAAGAACCGGGACACCTATGGCTACACCTTC. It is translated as CASSKNRDTYGYTF.

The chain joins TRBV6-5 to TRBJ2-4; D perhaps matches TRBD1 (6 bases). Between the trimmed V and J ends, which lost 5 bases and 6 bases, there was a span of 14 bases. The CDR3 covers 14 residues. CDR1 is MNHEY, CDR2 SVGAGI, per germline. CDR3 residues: CASSAGTTGNIQYF. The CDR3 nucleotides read TGTGCCAGCAGTGCCGGGACAACGGGAAACATTCAGTACTTC.

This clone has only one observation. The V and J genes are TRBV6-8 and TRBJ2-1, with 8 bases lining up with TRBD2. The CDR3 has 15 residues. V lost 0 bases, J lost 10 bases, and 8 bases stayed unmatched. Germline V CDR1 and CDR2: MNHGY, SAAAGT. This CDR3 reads CASSYSAGGPQEQFF. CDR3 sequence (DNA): TGTGCCAGCAGTTACTCGGCGGGGGGTCCGCAAGAGCAGTTCTTC.

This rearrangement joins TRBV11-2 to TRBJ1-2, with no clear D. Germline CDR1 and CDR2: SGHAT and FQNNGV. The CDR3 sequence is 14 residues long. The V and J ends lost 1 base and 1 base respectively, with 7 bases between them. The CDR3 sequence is CASSLASVNYGYTF. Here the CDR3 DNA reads TGTGCCAGCAGCTTAGCGTCGGTTAACTATGGCTACACCTTC.

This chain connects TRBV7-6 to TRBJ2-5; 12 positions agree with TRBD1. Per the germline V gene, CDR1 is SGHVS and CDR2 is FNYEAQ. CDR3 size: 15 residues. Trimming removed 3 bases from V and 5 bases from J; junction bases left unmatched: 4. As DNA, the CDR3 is TGTGCCAGCAGCTTTGGGGACAGGGGGCCGGAGACCCAGTACTTC. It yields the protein CASSFGDRGPETQYF.

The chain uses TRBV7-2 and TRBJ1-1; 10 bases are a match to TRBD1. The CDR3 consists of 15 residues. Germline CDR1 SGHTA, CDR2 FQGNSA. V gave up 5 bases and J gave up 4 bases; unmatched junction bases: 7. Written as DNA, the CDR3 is TGTGCCAGCAGCCAATCCCGGACAGGGGGCACTGAAGCTTTCTTT. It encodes CASSQSRTGGTEAFF. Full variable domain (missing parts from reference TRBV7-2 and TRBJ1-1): GAGVSQSPSNKVTEKGKDVELRCDPISGHTALYWYRQSLGQGLEFLIYFQGNSAPDKSGLPSDRFSAERTGGSVSTLTIQRTQQEDSAVYLCASSQSRTGGTEAFFGQGTRLTVV.

CDR3 residues: CASSQESRVRGRTNEKLFF. The DNA for the CDR3 is TGCGCCAGCAGCCAAGAATCGCGAGTTAGAGGGCGGACTAATGAAAAACTGTTTTTT. The V gene is TRBV4-1, the J gene TRBJ1-4; D unresolved. The CDR3 is 19 amino acids. Per germline, CDR1 MGHRA and CDR2 YSYEKL. The germline V and J ends were trimmed by 0 bases and 2 bases, with 19 bases remaining between them.

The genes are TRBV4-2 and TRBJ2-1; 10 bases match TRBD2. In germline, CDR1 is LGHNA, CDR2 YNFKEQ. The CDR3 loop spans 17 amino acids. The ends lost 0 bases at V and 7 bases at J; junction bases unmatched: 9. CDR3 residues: CASSQDSRLAGVNEQFF. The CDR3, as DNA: TGTGCCAGCAGCCAAGATTCTCGCCTAGCGGGAGTGAATGAGCAGTTCTTC.

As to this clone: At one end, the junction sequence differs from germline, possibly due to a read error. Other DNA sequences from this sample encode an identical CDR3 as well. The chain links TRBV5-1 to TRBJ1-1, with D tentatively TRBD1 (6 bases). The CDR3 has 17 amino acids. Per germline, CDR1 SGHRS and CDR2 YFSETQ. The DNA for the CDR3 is TGCGCCAGCAGCTTGCAAACGTCGGGTAGGGGGAACTCTGAAGCTTTCTTT. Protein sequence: CASSLQTSGRGNSEAFF.

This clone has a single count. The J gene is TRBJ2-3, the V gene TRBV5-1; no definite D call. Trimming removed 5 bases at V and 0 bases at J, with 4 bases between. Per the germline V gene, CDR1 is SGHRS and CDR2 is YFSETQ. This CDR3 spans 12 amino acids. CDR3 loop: CASRRSTDTQYF. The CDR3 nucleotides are TGCGCCAGCAGGCGTAGCACAGATACGCAGTATTTT.

Here the CDR3 reads CASRGLEGYEQYF. CDR3 nucleotides: TGTGCCAGCCGGGGACTAGAGGGCTACGAGCAGTACTTC. This chain joins TRBV19 and TRBJ2-7, with 8 bases aligning to TRBD2. CDR3 length equals 13 residues. V lost 9 bases and J lost 3; bases outside the gene matches: 7. The germline V gene has CDR1 LNHDA and CDR2 SQIVND (reference sequence).

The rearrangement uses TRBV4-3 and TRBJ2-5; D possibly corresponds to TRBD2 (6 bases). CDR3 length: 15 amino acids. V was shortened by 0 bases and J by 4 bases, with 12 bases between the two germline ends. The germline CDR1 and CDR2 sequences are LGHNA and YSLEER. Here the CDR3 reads CASSQDFNGRETQYF. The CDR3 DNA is TGCGCCAGCAGCCAAGATTTTAACGGGAGAGAGACCCAGTACTTC.

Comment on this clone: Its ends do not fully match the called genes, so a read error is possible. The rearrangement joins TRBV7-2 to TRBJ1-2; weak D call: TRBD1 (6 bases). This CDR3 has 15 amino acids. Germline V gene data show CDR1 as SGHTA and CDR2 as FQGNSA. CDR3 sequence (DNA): TGTGCCAGCAGCCCCTCCCTCGACAGGCTCTATGGCTACCCCTTC. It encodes CASSPSLDRLYGYPF. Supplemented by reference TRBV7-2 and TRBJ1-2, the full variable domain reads GAGVSQSPSNKVTEKGKDVELRCDPISGHTALYWYRQSLGQGLEFLIYFQGNSAPDKSGLPSDRFSAERTGGSVSTLTIQRTQQEDSAVYLCASSPSLDRLYGYPFGSGTRLTVV.

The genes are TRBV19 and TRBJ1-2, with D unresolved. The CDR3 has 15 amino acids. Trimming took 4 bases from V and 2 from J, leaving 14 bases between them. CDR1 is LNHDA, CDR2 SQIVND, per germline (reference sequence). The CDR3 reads CASSSGPSLNYGYTF. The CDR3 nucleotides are TGTGCCAGTAGTAGCGGGCCTTCCCTCAACTATGGCTACACCTTC.

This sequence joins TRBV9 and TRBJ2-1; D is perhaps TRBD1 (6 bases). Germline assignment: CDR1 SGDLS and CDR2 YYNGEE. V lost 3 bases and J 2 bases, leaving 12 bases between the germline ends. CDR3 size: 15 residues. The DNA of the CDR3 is TGTGCCAGCAGCGACGGACAGACCCCCTACAATGAGCAGTTCTTC. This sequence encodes CASSDGQTPYNEQFF. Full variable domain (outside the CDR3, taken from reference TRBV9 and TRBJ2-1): DSGVTQTPKHLITATGQRVTLRCSPRSGDLSVYWYQQSLDQGLQFLIQYYNGEERAKGNILERFSAQQFPDLHSELNLSSLELGDSALYFCASSDGQTPYNEQFFGPGTRLTVL.

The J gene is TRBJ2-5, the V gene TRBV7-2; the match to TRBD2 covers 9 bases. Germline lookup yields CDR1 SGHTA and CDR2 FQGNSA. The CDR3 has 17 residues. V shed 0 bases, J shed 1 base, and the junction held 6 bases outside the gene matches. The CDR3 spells CASSLAGGGALQETQYF. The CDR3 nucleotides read TGTGCCAGCAGCTTAGCAGGCGGGGGGGCCCTCCAAGAGACCCAGTACTTC.

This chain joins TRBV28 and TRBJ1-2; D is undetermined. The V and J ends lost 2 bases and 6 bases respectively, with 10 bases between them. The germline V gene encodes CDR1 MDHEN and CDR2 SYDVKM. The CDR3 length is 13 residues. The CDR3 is CASSLPGRDGYTF. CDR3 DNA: TGTGCCAGCAGTTTACCTGGGAGGGATGGCTACACCTTC.